What follows are 8 T cell receptor beta chains derived from one specimen sequenced in a study of naive and memory T cell subsets (dated by TCRdb to about 2017). Library prep was done by 5' RACE. The reads were generated on an Illumina MiSeq. The ligated cDNA was amplified in four rounds of PCR with nested alpha and beta constant region primers together with the SP2 primer. In-frame beta chains were kept once TCRdb had trimmed the public reads at Q25 with fastp and called clones with MiXCR. Entries that share a CDR3 protein sequence are merged under the most common genes and DNA. The sample table holds some 60,000 distinct CDR3 sequences, of which under 10% were seen once. Together, the top ten hold 9% to 10% of the sample. The study reported a robust and sensitive protocol to amplify, sequence and analyze TCRs, based on 3' ligation of a UMI-containing oligonucleotide to TCR cDNA. The receptor set was obtained from a female donor in good health.

This clonotype showed up just a few times. The genes are TRBV27 and TRBJ1-4, with D possibly being TRBD1 (5 bases). The germline V gene encodes CDR1 MNHEY and CDR2 SMNVEV (reference sequence). The length of the CDR3 is 13 residues. V was clipped by 3 bases and J by 4 bases, with 6 bases between them. CDR3 in amino acids: CASSFRVNEKLFF. The CDR3 DNA reads TGTGCCAGCAGTTTCAGGGTTAATGAAAAACTGTTTTTT.

This clonotype showed up just a few times. The V gene is TRBV18, the J gene TRBJ1-6, with D unclear. This CDR3 has 15 residues. Deletions cut 1 base from V and 7 bases from J, with 11 bases between. The V gene's germline CDR1 is KGHSH and CDR2 LQKENI. The chain's CDR3 is CASSPQNRRNSPLHF. The CDR3 DNA follows: TGTGCCAGCTCACCACAAAACAGAAGAAATTCACCCCTCCACTTT.

The chain links TRBV11-3 to TRBJ2-3; D is possibly TRBD2 (5 bases). The CDR3 length is 13 residues. CDR1 is SGHNT, CDR2 YENEEA, per germline. Deletions cut 4 bases from V and 7 bases from J, with 12 bases between. CDR3 sequence reads: CASSYAGENTQYF. In DNA, the CDR3 is TGTGCCAGCAGCTATGCGGGCGAAAATACGCAGTATTTT.

This clonotype has a handful of counts. The chain joins TRBV29-1 to TRBJ2-7; D is perhaps TRBD1 or TRBD2 (5 bases each). The V end was cut by 7 bases, the J end by 1 base, with 17 bases between. CDR1 is SQVTM, CDR2 ANQGSEA, per germline. This CDR3 has 14 residues. Written as DNA, the CDR3 is TGCAGCGCCCTAGCCCGGGACCTTTCCTACGAGCAGTACTTC. It codes for CSALARDLSYEQYF.

This clonotype has at least ten counts. This chain joins TRBV6-2 or TRBV6-3 and TRBJ2-2, with D maybe TRBD1 (6 bases). The CDR3 has 14 amino acids. Germline CDR1 MNHEY, CDR2 SVGEGT. Trimming shortened V by 5 bases and J by 2 bases, and 9 bases separated the two germline ends. CDR3 region: CASSRTVNTGELFF. In DNA form, the CDR3 reads TGTGCCAGCAGTAGGACAGTAAACACCGGGGAGCTGTTTTTT.

In its sample, this clonotype was seen many times. This chain connects TRBV28 to TRBJ1-5; D gene ambiguous. The CDR3 has 16 residues. Germline CDR1 MDHEN, CDR2 SYDVKM. The V and J ends lost 1 base and 2 bases respectively, with 12 bases between them. The CDR3 DNA sequence: TGTGCCAGCAGTTTATTGGTAGCTATAGGCAATCAGCCCCAGCATTTT. It yields the protein CASSLLVAIGNQPQHF.

This chain connects TRBV5-4 to TRBJ2-3; a weak D match, TRBD2 (7 bases). The CDR3 runs to 16 residues. V lost 4 bases to trimming and J lost 1 base, with 16 bases between them. Germline CDR1 reads SGHNT; CDR2 reads YYREEE (reference sequence). The CDR3 region is CASSKIGGGGTDTQYF. The CDR3 region has the DNA TGTGCCAGCAGCAAGATTGGAGGGGGGGGCACAGATACGCAGTATTTT.

Points on this clonotype: A read error may account for a junction end that differs from germline. The rearrangement uses TRBV4-3 and TRBJ1-2; D is uncertain. Per the germline V gene, CDR1 is LGHNA and CDR2 is YSLEER. The CDR3 is 15 residues long. CDR3 sequence: CASSQDAGRNYGDTF. The CDR3 nucleotides are TGCGCCAGCAGCCAGGATGCCGGAAGGAACTATGGCGACACCTTC.